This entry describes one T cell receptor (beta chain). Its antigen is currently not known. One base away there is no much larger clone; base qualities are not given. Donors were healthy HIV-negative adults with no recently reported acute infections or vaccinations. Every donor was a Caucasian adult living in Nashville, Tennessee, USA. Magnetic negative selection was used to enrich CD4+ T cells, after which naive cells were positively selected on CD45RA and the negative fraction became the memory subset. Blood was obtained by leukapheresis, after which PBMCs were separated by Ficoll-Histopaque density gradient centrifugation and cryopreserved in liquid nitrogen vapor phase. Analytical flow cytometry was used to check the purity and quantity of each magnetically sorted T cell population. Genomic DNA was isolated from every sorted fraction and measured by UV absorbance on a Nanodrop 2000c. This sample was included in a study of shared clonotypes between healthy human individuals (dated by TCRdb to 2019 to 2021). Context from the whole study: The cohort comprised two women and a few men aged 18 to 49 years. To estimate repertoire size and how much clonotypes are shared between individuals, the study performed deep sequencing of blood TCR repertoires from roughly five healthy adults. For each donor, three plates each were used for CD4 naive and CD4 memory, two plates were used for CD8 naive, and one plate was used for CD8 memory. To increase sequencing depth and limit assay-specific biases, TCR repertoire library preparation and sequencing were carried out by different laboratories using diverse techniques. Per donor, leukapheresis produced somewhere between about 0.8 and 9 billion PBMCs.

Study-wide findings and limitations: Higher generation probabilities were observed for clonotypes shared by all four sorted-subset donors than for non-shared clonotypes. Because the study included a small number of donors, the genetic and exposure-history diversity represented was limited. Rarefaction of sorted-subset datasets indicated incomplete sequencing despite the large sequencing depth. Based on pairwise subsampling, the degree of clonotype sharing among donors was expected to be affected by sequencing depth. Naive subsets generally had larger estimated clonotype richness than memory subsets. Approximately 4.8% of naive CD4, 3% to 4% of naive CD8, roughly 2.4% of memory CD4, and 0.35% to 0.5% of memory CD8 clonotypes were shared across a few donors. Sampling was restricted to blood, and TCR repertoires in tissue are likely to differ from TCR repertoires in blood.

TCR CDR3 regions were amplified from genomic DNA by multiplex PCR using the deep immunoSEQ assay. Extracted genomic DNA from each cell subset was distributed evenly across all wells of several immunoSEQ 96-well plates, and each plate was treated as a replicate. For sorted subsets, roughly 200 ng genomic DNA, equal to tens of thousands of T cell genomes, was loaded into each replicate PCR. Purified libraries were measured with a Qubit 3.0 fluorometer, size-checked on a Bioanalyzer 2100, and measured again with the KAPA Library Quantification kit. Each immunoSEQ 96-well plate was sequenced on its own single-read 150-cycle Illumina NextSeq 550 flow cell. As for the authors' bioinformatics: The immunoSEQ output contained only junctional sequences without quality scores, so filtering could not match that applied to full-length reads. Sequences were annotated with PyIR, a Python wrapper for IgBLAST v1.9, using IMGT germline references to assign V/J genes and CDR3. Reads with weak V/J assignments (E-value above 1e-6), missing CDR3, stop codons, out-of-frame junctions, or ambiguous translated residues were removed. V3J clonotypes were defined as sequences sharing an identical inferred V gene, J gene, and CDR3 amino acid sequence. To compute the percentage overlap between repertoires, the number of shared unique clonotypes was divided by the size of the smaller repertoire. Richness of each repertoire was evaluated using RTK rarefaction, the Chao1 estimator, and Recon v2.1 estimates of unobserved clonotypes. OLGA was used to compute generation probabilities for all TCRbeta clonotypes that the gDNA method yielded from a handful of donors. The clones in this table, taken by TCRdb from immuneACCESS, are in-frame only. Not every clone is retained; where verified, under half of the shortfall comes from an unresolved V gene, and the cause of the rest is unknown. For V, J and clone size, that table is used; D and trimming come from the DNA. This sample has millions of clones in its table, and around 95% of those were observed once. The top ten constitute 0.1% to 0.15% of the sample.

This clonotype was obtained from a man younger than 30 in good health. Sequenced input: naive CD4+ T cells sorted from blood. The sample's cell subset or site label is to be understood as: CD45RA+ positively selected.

The CDR3 reads as follows: CASSKTPLDEEYEQYF. The DNA sequence is TGTGCCAGCAGCAAAACCCCCCTGGACGAAGAGTACGAGCAGTACTTC. The chain is encoded by TRBV11-3 joined to TRBJ2-7, with the D gene too uncertain to name. The CDR3, cysteine through phenylalanine, is 16 amino acids long. The read is trimmed to its CDR3 DNA, 48 bases read in frame from base 1. V is cut by 5 bases and J by 4 bases, and the space between the germline ends is 21 bases. CDR1 and CDR2 are read off the germline V gene as SGHNT and YENEEA. Here the CDR3 is joined to the reference TRBV11-3 and TRBJ2-7 genes, and the full variable domain is: EAGVVQSPRYKIIEKKQPVAFWCNPISGHNTLYWYLQNLGQGPELLIRYENEEAVDDSQLPKDRFSAERLKGVDSTLKIQPAELGDSAVYLCASSKTPLDEEYEQYFGPGTRLTVT.